These T cell receptor beta chains were read from a single sample in a study of CD8 T cells in ankylosing spondylitis. TCRdb passed the 5' RACE reads through MiXCR, listing each CDR3 protein once. Counted here are more than 150,000 distinct CDR3 sequences, 15% to 20% occurring once; the ten biggest clones make up around 4.7%. Sequenced sample: blood, either unsorted or a sorted T cell fraction (not recorded which). The source is a male donor under 30 with ankylosing spondylitis or in good health (not recorded which). The CDR3 runs from the conserved cysteine through the conserved F or W. The order of the fields is J gene, V gene, CDR3 protein.

J: TRBJ1-5
V: TRBV12-3/TRBV12-4
CDR3: CASSHGQNNQPQHF

J: TRBJ1-1
V: TRBV6-6
CDR3: CASSYDRLEAFF

J: TRBJ2-7
V: TRBV5-4
CDR3: CASSLALGTNYEQYF

J: TRBJ1-4
V: TRBV27
CDR3: CASSSLRSEKLFF

J: TRBJ1-1
V: TRBV5-1
CDR3: CASSLIGTEAFF

J: TRBJ2-3
V: TRBV11-1
CDR3: CASSLGRSADTQYF

J: TRBJ1-2
V: TRBV18
CDR3: CASSPLPGDGYTF

J: TRBJ2-7
V: TRBV7-9
CDR3: CASSLESSGQYF

J: TRBJ1-2
V: TRBV14
CDR3: CASSQDRASLTYGYTF

J: TRBJ2-5
V: TRBV25-1
CDR3: CASSDVTSGRSGETQYF

J: TRBJ2-1
V: TRBV29-1
CDR3: CSVDGTGGTYNEQFF

J: TRBJ2-1
V: TRBV6-2/TRBV6-3
CDR3: CASSYLAGAPGEQFF

J: TRBJ1-6
V: TRBV9
CDR3: CASSVVPSSSSYNSPLHF

J: TRBJ2-3
V: TRBV12-3/TRBV12-4
CDR3: CASSPGVTSEPLPF

J: TRBJ2-1
V: TRBV5-1
CDR3: CASSLGWGNEQFF

J: TRBJ2-3
V: TRBV5-1
CDR3: CASSLQVAGSTDTQYF

J: TRBJ2-2
V: TRBV2
CDR3: CASAYDTGELFF

J: TRBJ2-3
V: TRBV20-1
CDR3: CSAKEDTQYF

J: TRBJ2-1
V: TRBV29-1
CDR3: CSVVGTSIRNEQFF

J: TRBJ2-5
V: TRBV15
CDR3: CATSKRLAGDKETQYF

J: TRBJ2-1
V: TRBV11-2
CDR3: CASSSGLAGGPPYNEQFF

J: TRBJ2-5
V: TRBV12-3/TRBV12-4
CDR3: CASSPGESGTQYF

J: TRBJ2-5
V: TRBV7-9
CDR3: CASSPVETQYF

J: TRBJ1-3
V: TRBV7-2
CDR3: CASSLRTGNTIYF

J: TRBJ2-1
V: TRBV28
CDR3: CASSSTTGLQYNEQFF